A single sample is the source of the 20 T cell receptor beta chains below, sequenced in a study of CD8 T cells in ankylosing spondylitis (dated by TCRdb to about 2017). The method was 5' RACE. The sequencer was an Illumina HiSeq 2500. Using fastp trimming at Q25 and MiXCR clonotype assembly, TCRdb reanalyzed the public sequencing data and kept in-frame beta chains. Rows are unified per CDR3 protein, each entry keeping the most common DNA and genes. This sample comprises roughly 180,000 distinct CDR3 sequences, about 13% of them detected only once. The top ten hold approximately 17% of the sample. The sequencing sample was made of blood, either unsorted or a sorted T cell fraction (not recorded which). These receptors were collected from a male donor with ankylosing spondylitis or in good health (not recorded which).

V and J are TRBV7-9 and TRBJ2-5, with 12 bases lining up with TRBD1. The CDR3 runs 15 residues. Trimming at V came to 6 bases and at J to 5 bases, leaving 7 bases not matched to a gene. CDR1 and CDR2 (germline): SEHNR, FQNEAQ (reference sequence). The CDR3 spells CASSNGTGGRETQYF. The CDR3 DNA follows: TGTGCCAGCAGTAACGGGACAGGGGGCCGGGAGACCCAGTACTTC.

This clonotype has a handful of counts. The gene calls are TRBV12-3 or TRBV12-4 and TRBJ1-2; 8 bases are a match to TRBD1. The CDR3 spans 16 residues. With V trimmed by 3 bases and J by 8 bases, 14 bases remained unmatched. The CDR3 bases are TGTGCCAGCAGTTTCACCGGACAGGGCGCAGCGGAGGGCTACACCTTC. This translates into CASSFTGQGAAEGYTF.

This clonotype occurred many times. V and J are TRBV4-2 and TRBJ1-4; the D gene is possibly TRBD1 (6 bases). Germline V gene sequence: CDR1 LGHNA, CDR2 YNFKEQ. The V end was cut by 3 bases, the J end by 7 bases, with 18 bases between. The CDR3 is made up of 16 amino acids. CDR3 bases: TGTGCCAGCAGCCAGGAGCAGGGGAGTGGCGGTGAAAAACTGTTTTTT. Translation gives CASSQEQGSGGEKLFF.

A remark on this clonotype: A much larger clone differs by one base, so this may be a read error. CDR3 sequence: CASSRPAGVEAQYF. In DNA form, the CDR3 reads TGTGCCAGCAGCCGCCCGGCCGGGGTGGAGGCCCAGTACTTC. The J gene is TRBJ2-5, the V gene TRBV7-9; TRBD2 is a possible D gene (5 bases). The germline V gene encodes CDR1 SEHNR and CDR2 FQNEAQ (reference sequence). The CDR3 has 14 residues. Trimming shortened V by 5 bases and J by 9 bases, and 19 bases separated the two germline ends.

This clonotype was seen ten or more times. The CDR3 DNA follows: TGTGCCAGCAGTGAGGGGGATACAGGGTGGACGTACGAGCAGTACTTC. Translated: CASSEGDTGWTYEQYF. This chain uses TRBV2 with TRBJ2-7, with a possible D match to TRBD1 (6 bases). The CDR3 totals 16 residues. The V gene's germline CDR1 is SNHLY and CDR2 FYNNEI. The V end was cut by 3 bases, the J end by 4 bases, with 19 bases between. Variable domain in full (rest from reference TRBV2 and TRBJ2-7): EPEVTQTPSHQVTQMGQEVILRCVPISNHLYFYWYRQILGQKVEFLVSFYNNEISEKSEIFDDQFSVERPDGSNFTLKIRSTKLEDSAMYFCASSEGDTGWTYEQYFGPGTRLTVT.

This clonotype showed up just a few times. The chain joins TRBV12-3 or TRBV12-4 to TRBJ2-5, with 7 nucleotides matching TRBD2. J lost 9 bases, V lost 5 bases, and 9 bases had no gene match. The CDR3 contains 13 residues. The CDR3 coding sequence is TGTGCCAGCAGTCGTAGCGGGCCGGAGGCCCAGTACTTC. As protein: CASSRSGPEAQYF.

The chain uses TRBV9 and TRBJ2-3; 11 nucleotides align to TRBD2. The germline gives CDR1 SGDLS, CDR2 YYNGEE. J gave up 7 bases and V 3 bases, and 7 bases lay outside the gene matches. The CDR3 spans 15 residues. The CDR3 sequence is CASSATSGIAHTQYF. CDR3 nucleotide sequence: TGTGCCAGCAGCGCGACTAGCGGGATCGCGCATACGCAGTATTTT.

This clonotype has more than one count but fewer than ten. CDR3 bases: TGTGCCACCAGTGAGGGCGGGAGGTCGACTGCAGATACGCAGTATTTT. Its protein product is CATSEGGRSTADTQYF. V is TRBV24-1 and J is TRBJ2-3; TRBD2 matches 8 bases. Germline V gene lookup returns CDR1 KGHDR and CDR2 SFDVKD. The CDR3 consists of 16 residues. The V gene end was trimmed by 4 bases and the J gene end by 4 bases; junction bases not matched to a gene: 9.

The chain employs TRBV4-2 and TRBJ2-2; TRBD1 aligns across 7 bases. Germline CDR1 LGHNA, CDR2 YNFKEQ. The length of the CDR3 is 17 residues. V lost 5 bases and J lost 0; bases outside the gene matches: 9. The CDR3 region is CASSDRTGRTNTGELFF. The CDR3 nucleotides read TGTGCCAGCAGCGATCGGACAGGACGAACGAACACCGGGGAGCTGTTTTTT.

This clonotype was counted many times. CDR3 nucleotide sequence: TGCAGCGTTGAAGATGGCACAGATACGCAGTATTTT. Protein product: CSVEDGTDTQYF. The V and J genes are TRBV29-1 and TRBJ2-3; D is unresolved. The CDR3 runs to 12 residues. CDR1 SQVTM and CDR2 ANQGSEA come from the germline V gene. Trimming cost V 0 bases and J 1 base, with 2 bases left between them.

This clonotype has just a few counts. The chain joins TRBV4-2 to TRBJ2-2; D gene uncertain. The CDR3 spans 11 residues. Germline assignment: CDR1 LGHNA and CDR2 YNFKEQ. V lost 8 bases to trimming and J lost 5 bases, with 6 bases between them. The CDR3 sequence: CASGRTGELFF. The CDR3 nucleotides read TGTGCCAGCGGAAGGACCGGGGAGCTGTTTTTT.

The CDR3 DNA follows: TGTGCCAGCAGCCTCAGAGGGAGGGTTGGCAGGTTGGACACTGAAGCTTTCTTT. Translation gives CASSLRGRVGRLDTEAFF. V usage is TRBV12-3 or TRBV12-4 and J usage is TRBJ1-1; D not certain. The V end was cut by 6 bases, the J end by 3 bases, with 26 bases between. This CDR3 region has 18 residues.

The J gene is TRBJ2-3, the V gene TRBV2, with no clear D. V was cut by 7 bases and J by 1 base, with 9 bases left in between. Germline CDR1 is SNHLY and CDR2 is FYNNEI. CDR3 size: 13 residues. The CDR3 DNA is TGTGCCAGCAAGCAAAAGGGCACAGATACGCAGTATTTT. It yields the protein CASKQKGTDTQYF.

This clonotype was seen a handful of times. The chain carries TRBV2 and TRBJ2-3, with 7 positions matching TRBD2. V was clipped by 2 bases and J by 6 bases; unmatched bases: 14. The CDR3 is 17 amino acids. Germline assignment: CDR1 SNHLY and CDR2 FYNNEI. The CDR3 bases are TGTGCCAGCAGTGAATTTGTTATCGGGGGGAGCGGGGATACGCAGTATTTT. Its protein product is CASSEFVIGGSGDTQYF.

This clonotype showed up just a few times. The chain carries TRBV4-1 and TRBJ2-1, with a weak D call TRBD2 (5 bases). Trimming stripped 0 bases from V and 9 bases from J, with 9 bases between. The CDR3 contains 13 residues. Germline assignment: CDR1 MGHRA and CDR2 YSYEKL. This CDR3 reads CASSQESSGEQFF. The CDR3, as DNA: TGCGCCAGCAGCCAAGAGTCAAGCGGTGAGCAGTTCTTC.

This clonotype was counted many times. This chain joins TRBV10-2 and TRBJ2-1; possible D gene TRBD1, 5 bases. The V end was cut by 6 bases, the J end by 6 bases, with 15 bases between. The CDR3 runs 14 residues. Germline CDR1 WSHSY, CDR2 SAAADI. In DNA, the CDR3 is TGCGCCAGCAGCGAGGCAGGGCCCTCCAATGAGCAGTTCTTC. Protein: CASSEAGPSNEQFF.

The V and J genes are TRBV20-1 and TRBJ2-3; perhaps TRBD2 as D (6 bases). CDR3 size: 14 residues. Germline-derived CDR1 and CDR2 are DFQATT and SNEGSKA (reference sequence). With 6 bases removed from V and 7 bases from J, the gap between germline ends came to 20 bases. The CDR3 region is CSARGGISINTQYF. In DNA, the CDR3 is TGCAGTGCCCGAGGAGGGATTTCGATAAATACGCAGTATTTT.

This clonotype came up a few times. The V gene is TRBV27, the J gene TRBJ2-7, with a weak D call TRBD2 (5 bases). V lost 8 bases and J lost 2, with 13 bases in between. The CDR3 has 13 amino acids. From germline, CDR1 is MNHEY and CDR2 SMNVEV (reference sequence). The CDR3 DNA follows: TGTGCCAGCCGGAGTGGAGGACCCTACGAGCAGTACTTC. Encoded protein: CASRSGGPYEQYF.

The chain is built from TRBV24-1 and TRBJ2-1, with a possible D match to TRBD1 (5 bases). V lost 4 bases and J lost 5, with 17 bases in between. There are 16 residues in the CDR3. From germline, CDR1 is KGHDR and CDR2 SFDVKD. The DNA of the CDR3 is TGTGCCACCAGTGACACCCAGGGTTCTCTGAACAATGAGCAGTTCTTC. Amino acids: CATSDTQGSLNNEQFF.

This clonotype was detected only a few times. The chain combines TRBV4-2 with TRBJ2-7, with TRBD2 matching 12 bases. The germline V gene has CDR1 LGHNA and CDR2 YNFKEQ. V lost 4 bases and J lost 4; bases outside the gene matches: 23. The CDR3 spans 21 residues. The CDR3 here is CASSPHPQATETSGSMYEQYF. The DNA of the CDR3 is TGTGCCAGCAGCCCTCACCCACAGGCCACGGAGACTAGCGGGAGCATGTACGAGCAGTACTTC.